This T cell receptor (beta chain) was profiled in a study of a mutant IDH1 vaccine in newly diagnosed glioma. Whole-study context: Radiotherapy, temozolomide, or both had been given previously, and both were given to most.

As concerns this clone: Its antigen is not known.

Clones were sequenced by immunoSEQ multiplex PCR, and TCRdb holds only the in-frame ones, with some missing. Of roughly 13,000 clones listed, around 78% are singletons. The germline V gene encodes CDR1 SGHVS and CDR2 FNYEAQ. The length of the CDR3 is 13 residues. Trimming took off 4 bases at V and 0 bases at J, with 7 bases between the two ends. As for time point: week 47, end of study. It was 300 ug of mutant IDH1 20-mer peptide that made up each vaccine dose, given with topical imiquimod. In weeks 1, 3, 5, 7, 11, 15, 19 and 23, patients were immunized, eight times in all. This chain connects TRBV7-6 to TRBJ2-7, with D hard to call. The input for sequencing was PBMCs, taken from a glioma patient whose treatment included an IDH1 peptide vaccine. The clonotype comes from a middle-aged woman with glioma. The CDR3 reads CASSSGTSYEQYF. CDR3 in DNA: TGTGCCAGCAGCTCCGGTACCTCCTACGAGCAGTACTTC.